This is a list of T cell receptor beta chains from one sample in a study of T-cell reconstitution after alpha-beta-depleted transplantation in children. MiXCR, run by TCRdb on the PCR reads, gives a single entry per CDR3 protein. The sample lists some 300,000 distinct CDR3 sequences, 10% occurring once. The material was PBMCs, obtained before TCRalphabeta/CD19-depleted stem cell transplant. All receptors derive from a boy under three years old with acute myeloid leukemia, due to receive a stem cell transplant. The CDR3 runs from the conserved cysteine through the conserved F or W. D genes are given only for firm matches. Rows may omit the clone size; those that give it use once, few, many or a size class.

v_gene	d_gene	abundance	j_gene	CDR3nt	CDR3aa
TRBV6-1	TRBD1	.	TRBJ1-2	TGTGCCAGCAGTGGGGACAGGGTCCGACTTGGCTACACCTTC	CASSGDRVRLGYTF
TRBV5-1	.	.	TRBJ1-2	TGCGCCAGCAGCTTTCGGGGGGTAGAAGGCTACACCTTC	CASSFRGVEGYTF
TRBV27	TRBD2	many	TRBJ2-1	TGTGCCAGCAGTTTGGCTAGCGGGAACCACAATGAGCAGTTCTTC	CASSLASGNHNEQFF
TRBV5-1	.	.	TRBJ1-2	TGCGCCAGCAGCTTGGGGAATCCGGGGTCGAACTATGGCTACACCTTC	CASSLGNPGSNYGYTF
TRBV6-5	.	few	TRBJ2-6	TGTGCCAGCAGTTACGAGGGCGACTCTGGGGCCAACGTCCTGACTTTC	CASSYEGDSGANVLTF
TRBV7-2	TRBD1	many	TRBJ2-3	TGTGCCAGCAGGCCCAACAGGGGGACAGATACGCAGTATTTT	CASRPNRGTDTQYF
TRBV20-1	.	many	TRBJ1-1	TGCAGTGCTAGAGTGAACACTGAAGCTTTCTTT	CSARVNTEAFF
TRBV12-3/TRBV12-4	TRBD1	.	TRBJ1-4	TGTGCCAGCAGGTTAGGGACAGGGAATGAAAAACTGTTTTTT	CASRLGTGNEKLFF
TRBV20-1	TRBD1	.	TRBJ2-3	TGCAGTGCTAGAGACATTTTGGGCGACAGGGACACAGATACGCAGTATTTT	CSARDILGDRDTDTQYF
TRBV7-2	TRBD1	many	TRBJ2-5	TGTGCCAGCAGCCCCAGGGGGACAGCCGGTCTTGGAGGGACCCAGTACTTC	CASSPRGTAGLGGTQYF
TRBV28	.	many	TRBJ1-5	TGTGCCAGCATCCCCGGTCCCCTCCAGCCCCAGCATTTT	CASIPGPLQPQHF
TRBV19	TRBD2	few	TRBJ2-3	TGTGCCAGTAGTATAGGGCCGGGGGGGCCCACAGATACGCAGTATTTT	CASSIGPGGPTDTQYF
TRBV6-2/TRBV6-3	.	.	TRBJ2-1	TGTGCCAGCAGTATACAGGAGAATGAGCAGTTCTTC	CASSIQENEQFF
TRBV7-2	.	many	TRBJ2-1	TGTGCCAGCAGCCCTGGCGGACCTTTTTATATAAATGAGCAGTTCTTC	CASSPGGPFYINEQFF
TRBV7-7	.	few	TRBJ1-5	TGTGCTAGCAGCTTTCACAGTGGGGGCAATCAGCCCCAGCATTTT	CASSFHSGGNQPQHF
TRBV11-2	.	many	TRBJ1-1	TGTGCCAGCAGCTTAGTGGGGCTAAGGGTCGCGAACACTGAAGCTTTCTTT	CASSLVGLRVANTEAFF
TRBV11-2	TRBD2	many	TRBJ2-7	TGTGCCAGCAGCTTCCGGACTAGCGGGCTCTACGAGCAGTACTTC	CASSFRTSGLYEQYF
TRBV7-8	.	many	TRBJ2-7	TGTGCCAGCAGCTCTGAGGGGGAGCAGTACTTC	CASSSEGEQYF
TRBV6-6	TRBD1	many	TRBJ1-4	TGTGCCAGCAGGACAGGGGATGAAAAACTGTTTTTT	CASRTGDEKLFF
TRBV20-1	.	many	TRBJ2-1	TGCAGTGCTATTTCAGTAGGCGGTGAGCAGTTCTTC	CSAISVGGEQFF
TRBV12-2	.	once	TRBJ2-1	TGTGCAAGTCGCTTACCGACAGGGGCCTACAATGAGCAGTTCTTC	CASRLPTGAYNEQFF
TRBV5-1	TRBD2	many	TRBJ2-7	TGCGCCAGCAGCTTGGGGACTAGCGGGAGCGAGCAGTACTTC	CASSLGTSGSEQYF
TRBV15	.	.	TRBJ2-7	TGTGCCACCGCCCCCTTCGTGGGAGACTACGAGCAGTACTTC	CATAPFVGDYEQYF
TRBV7-3	TRBD2	many	TRBJ2-1	TGTGCCAGCAGCTTACCCGGGAGGCCCCATGAGCAGTTCTTC	CASSLPGRPHEQFF
TRBV10-3	.	many	TRBJ1-3	TGTGCCATCACGGAGGACCCCGGCGCGGGAAACACCATATATTTT	CAITEDPGAGNTIYF
TRBV28	TRBD1	.	TRBJ1-4	TGTGCCAGCAGCGACAGGGCTGGGGCAACTAATGAAAAACTGTTTTTT	CASSDRAGATNEKLFF